The clone carrying this T cell receptor beta chain is a singleton in its sample. The antigen is not known. This entry comes from a study of cytomegalovirus exposure and HLA in healthy donors. Whole-study findings and limits: Analysis performed later found more than 15,000 TCR beta sequences associated with HLA alleles at 0.05 false discovery rate. With later analysis, a missense DCLRE1C variant became linked to TCR beta V- and J-gene trimming.

PCR involved 60 Vbeta and 13 Jbeta primers. Original analysis: Unique TCR beta chains numbered about 79 million in a later analysis, with roughly 11 million shared. Here immunoSEQ multiplex PCR was the method, and the copy in TCRdb shows in-frame clones only, minus some. That table is the source of V, J and clone size, and D and trimming were worked out from the DNA. The sample comprises about 180,000 clones, about 77% of which are singletons, and about 2.4% rests with the top ten. The CDR3 loop spans 15 amino acids. Per germline, CDR1 GTSNPN and CDR2 SVGIG (reference sequence). V lost 3 bases and J lost 9; bases outside the gene matches: 13.

Material for sequencing was PBMCs. J is TRBJ2-1 and V is TRBV30; 8 nucleotides line up with TRBD2. The sequence came from a man in his sixties in good health and CMV-seronegative. The CDR3 sequence: CAWSGLTSALGEQFF. In DNA form, the CDR3 reads TGTGCCTGGAGCGGGCTGACTAGCGCCTTAGGTGAGCAGTTCTTC.